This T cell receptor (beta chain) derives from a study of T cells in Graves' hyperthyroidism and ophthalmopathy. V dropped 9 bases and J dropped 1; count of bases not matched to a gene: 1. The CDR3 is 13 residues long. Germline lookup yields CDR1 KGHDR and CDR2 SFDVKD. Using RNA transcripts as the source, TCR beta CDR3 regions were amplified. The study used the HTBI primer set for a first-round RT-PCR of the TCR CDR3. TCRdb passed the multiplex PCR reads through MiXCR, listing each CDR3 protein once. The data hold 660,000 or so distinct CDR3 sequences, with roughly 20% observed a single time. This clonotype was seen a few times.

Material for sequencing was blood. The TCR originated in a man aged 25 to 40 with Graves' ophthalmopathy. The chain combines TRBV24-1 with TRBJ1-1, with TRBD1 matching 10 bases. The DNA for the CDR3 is TGTGCCACCCGGGACAGGGGGAACACTGAAGCTTTCTTT. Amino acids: CATRDRGNTEAFF.